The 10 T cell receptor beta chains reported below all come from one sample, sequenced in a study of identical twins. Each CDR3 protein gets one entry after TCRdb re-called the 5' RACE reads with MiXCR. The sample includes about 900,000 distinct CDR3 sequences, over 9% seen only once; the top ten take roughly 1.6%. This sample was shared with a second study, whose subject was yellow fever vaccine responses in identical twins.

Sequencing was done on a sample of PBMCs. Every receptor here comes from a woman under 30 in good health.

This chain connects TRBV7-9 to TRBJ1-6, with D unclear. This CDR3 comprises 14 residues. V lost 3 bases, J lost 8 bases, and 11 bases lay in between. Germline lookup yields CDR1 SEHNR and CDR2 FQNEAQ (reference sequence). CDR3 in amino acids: CASSLGATDSPLHF. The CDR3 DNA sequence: TGTGCCAGCAGCTTGGGCGCTACGGATTCACCCCTCCACTTT.

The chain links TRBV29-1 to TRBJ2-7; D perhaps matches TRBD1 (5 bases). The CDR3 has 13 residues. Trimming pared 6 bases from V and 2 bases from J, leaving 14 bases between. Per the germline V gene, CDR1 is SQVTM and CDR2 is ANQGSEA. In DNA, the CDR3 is TGCAGCGTGCTGACAGTGCTTACCTACGAGCAGTACTTC. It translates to CSVLTVLTYEQYF.

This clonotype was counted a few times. CDR3 amino acids: CASNPGQGFRTQYF. The CDR3, as DNA: TGTGCCAGCAACCCGGGACAGGGGTTCAGGACGCAGTATTTT. The V gene is TRBV27, the J gene TRBJ2-3; TRBD1 aligns across 10 bases. This CDR3 has 14 amino acids. The J segment lost 9 bases and the V segment lost 7 bases, leaving 10 bases of the junction unmatched. Looked up from germline, CDR1 is MNHEY and CDR2 is SMNVEV (reference sequence).

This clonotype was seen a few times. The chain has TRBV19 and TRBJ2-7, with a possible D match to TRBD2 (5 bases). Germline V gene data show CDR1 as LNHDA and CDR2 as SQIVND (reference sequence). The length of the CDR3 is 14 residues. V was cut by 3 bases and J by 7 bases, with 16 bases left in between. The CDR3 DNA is TGTGCCAGTAGTATCGACTACACCAAAGGGGAGCAGTACTTC. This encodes CASSIDYTKGEQYF.

The CDR3 region is CASSRSWGSYEQYF. The CDR3 nucleotides are TGTGCCAGCAGCCGATCGTGGGGAAGCTACGAGCAGTACTTC. The chain is built from TRBV11-2 and TRBJ2-7; D gene ambiguous. V was trimmed by 5 bases and J by 3 bases, leaving 14 bases between them. This CDR3 spans 14 amino acids. Germline CDR1 and CDR2: SGHAT and FQNNGV.

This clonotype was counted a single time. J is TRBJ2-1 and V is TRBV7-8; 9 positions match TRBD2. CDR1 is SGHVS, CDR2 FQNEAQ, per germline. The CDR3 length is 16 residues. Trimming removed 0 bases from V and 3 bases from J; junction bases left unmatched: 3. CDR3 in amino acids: CASSLAGREGYNEQFF. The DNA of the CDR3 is TGTGCCAGCAGCTTAGCGGGGCGGGAGGGCTACAATGAGCAGTTCTTC.

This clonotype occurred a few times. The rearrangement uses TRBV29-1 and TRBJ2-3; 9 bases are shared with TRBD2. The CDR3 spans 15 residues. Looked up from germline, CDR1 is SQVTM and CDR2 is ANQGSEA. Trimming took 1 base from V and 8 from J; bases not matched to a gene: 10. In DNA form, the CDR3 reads TGCAGCGTTGAAGCGAGGGCTAGCGGGGACGGTACGCAGTATTTT. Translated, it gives CSVEARASGDGTQYF.

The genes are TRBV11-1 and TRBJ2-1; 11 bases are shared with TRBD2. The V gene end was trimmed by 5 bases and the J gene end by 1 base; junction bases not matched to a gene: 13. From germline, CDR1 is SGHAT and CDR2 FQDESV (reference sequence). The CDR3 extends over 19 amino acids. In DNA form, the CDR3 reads TGTGCCAGCAGCATAGGACCCTTAGCGGGAGGGCGGTCCTACAATGAGCAGTTCTTC. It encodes CASSIGPLAGGRSYNEQFF.

CDR3: CASSTGLAPPYTGELFF. The CDR3 region has the DNA TGCGCCAGCAGCACCGGACTAGCTCCGCCCTACACCGGGGAGCTGTTTTTT. The chain employs TRBV5-1 and TRBJ2-2; 8 nucleotides line up with TRBD2. CDR1 is SGHRS, CDR2 YFSETQ, per germline. This CDR3 region has 17 residues. V shed 4 bases, J shed 3 bases, and the junction held 11 bases outside the gene matches.

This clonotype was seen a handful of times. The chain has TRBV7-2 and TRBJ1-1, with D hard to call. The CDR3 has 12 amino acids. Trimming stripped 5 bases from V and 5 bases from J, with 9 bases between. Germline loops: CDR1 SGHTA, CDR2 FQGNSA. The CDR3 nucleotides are TGTGCCAGCAGCATGGGGTGGACTGAAGCTTTCTTT. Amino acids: CASSMGWTEAFF. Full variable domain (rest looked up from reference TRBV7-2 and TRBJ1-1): GAGVSQSPSNKVTEKGKDVELRCDPISGHTALYWYRQSLGQGLEFLIYFQGNSAPDKSGLPSDRFSAERTGGSVSTLTIQRTQQEDSAVYLCASSMGWTEAFFGQGTRLTVV.